This T cell receptor beta chain appears in the sequencing data of a study of blood T cells in healthy people across ages. The CDR3 runs 19 residues. Germline assignment: CDR1 SGHRS and CDR2 YFSETQ. Trimming left V 0 bases short and J 1 base short, with 22 bases between. This clonotype came up a few times. Its antigen is unidentified. A second roughly 6 to 12 cycle PCR used barcoded and J-beta primers. Sequencing recovered at least 2.5 million CDR3-containing paired-end reads from each sample. TCRdb reprocessed the 5' RACE reads with MiXCR, giving one entry per CDR3 protein. The data show some 1.5 million distinct CDR3 sequences, over 25% seen once. The study's findings and limits: Unknown donor CMV status possibly confounded expanded clonotype changes. Long-lived and aged donors differed, with more naive CD4+ cells and higher diversity in the long-lived. Older age went with lower TCR beta diversity per million T cells, in a roughly linear way.

The material sequenced was blood. This rearrangement joins TRBV5-1 to TRBJ2-5, with D perhaps TRBD2 (5 bases). The origin of this receptor is a woman in her 30s in good health. The CDR3 DNA is TGCGCCAGCAGCTTGGCCGGTTATTCAGACTACTATGTCCAAGAGACCCAGTACTTC. It encodes CASSLAGYSDYYVQETQYF.